This T cell receptor (beta chain) was sequenced for a study of T-cell reconstitution after alpha-beta-depleted transplantation in children. Looked up from germline, CDR1 is LNHNV and CDR2 is YYDKDF (reference sequence). Germline trimming cut 2 bases from V and 0 bases from J; bases unmatched to any gene: 10. The CDR3 length is 18 residues. Unique molecular identifiers featured in how the TCRbeta library was prepared. MiXCR, applied by TCRdb to the PCR reads, yields one record per CDR3 protein. The data contain roughly 300,000 distinct CDR3 sequences, about a tenth of them singletons. This clonotype turned up a few times.

This sequence was found in a human donor who donated a stem cell graft to a child with acute lymphoblastic leukemia. This chain joins TRBV15 and TRBJ2-1, with 7 nucleotides matching TRBD2. Source: PBMCs from the stem cell graft donor, taken from the stem cell graft. In DNA, the CDR3 is TGTGCCACCAGCAGACTGACTAGCCCAATCCCCTCCTACAATGAGCAGTTCTTC. Protein: CATSRLTSPIPSYNEQFF.